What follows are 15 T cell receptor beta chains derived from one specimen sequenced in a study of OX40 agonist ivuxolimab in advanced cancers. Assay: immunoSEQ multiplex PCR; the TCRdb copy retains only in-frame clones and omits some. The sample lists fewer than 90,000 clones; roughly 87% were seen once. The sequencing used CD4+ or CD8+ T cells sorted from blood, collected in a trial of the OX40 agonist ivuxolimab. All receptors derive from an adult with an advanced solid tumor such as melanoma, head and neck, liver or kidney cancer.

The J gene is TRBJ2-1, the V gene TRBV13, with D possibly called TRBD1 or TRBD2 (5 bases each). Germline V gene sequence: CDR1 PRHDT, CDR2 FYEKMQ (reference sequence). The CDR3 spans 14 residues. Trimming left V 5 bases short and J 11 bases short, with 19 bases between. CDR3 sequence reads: CASSPSPTEGQQFF. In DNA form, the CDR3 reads TGTGCCAGCAGCCCCAGCCCGACAGAGGGACAGCAGTTCTTC.

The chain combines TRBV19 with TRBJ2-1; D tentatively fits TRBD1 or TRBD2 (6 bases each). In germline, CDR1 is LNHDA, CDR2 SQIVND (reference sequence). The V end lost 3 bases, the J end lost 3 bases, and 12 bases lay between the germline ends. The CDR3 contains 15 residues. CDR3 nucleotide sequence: TGTGCCAGTAGTATTACGGGGGCTAACTACAATGAGCAGTTCTTC. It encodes CASSITGANYNEQFF.

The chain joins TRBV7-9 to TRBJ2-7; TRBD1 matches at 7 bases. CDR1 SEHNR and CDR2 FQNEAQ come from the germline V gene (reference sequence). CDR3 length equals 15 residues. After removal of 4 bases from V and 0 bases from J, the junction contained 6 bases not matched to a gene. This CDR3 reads CASSSLGTASYEQYF. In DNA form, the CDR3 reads TGTGCCAGCAGCTCTCTAGGGACAGCCTCCTACGAGCAGTACTTC.

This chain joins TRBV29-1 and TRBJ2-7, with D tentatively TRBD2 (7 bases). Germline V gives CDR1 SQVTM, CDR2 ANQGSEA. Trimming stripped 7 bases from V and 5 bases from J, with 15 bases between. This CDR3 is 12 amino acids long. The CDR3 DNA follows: TGCAGCGCGGGGGGCAGGTTCAACGAGCAGTACTTC. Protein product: CSAGGRFNEQYF.

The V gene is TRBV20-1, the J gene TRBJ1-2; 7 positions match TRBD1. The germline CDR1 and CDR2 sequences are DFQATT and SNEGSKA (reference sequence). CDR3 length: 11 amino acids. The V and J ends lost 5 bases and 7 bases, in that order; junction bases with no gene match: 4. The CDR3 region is CSAPEGAGYTF. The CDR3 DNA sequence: TGCAGTGCTCCGGAGGGGGCTGGCTACACCTTC.

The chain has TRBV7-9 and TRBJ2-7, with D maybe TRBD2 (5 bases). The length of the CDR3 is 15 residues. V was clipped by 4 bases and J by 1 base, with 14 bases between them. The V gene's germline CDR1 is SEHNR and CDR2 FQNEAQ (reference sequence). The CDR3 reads CASSSHAGASYEQYF. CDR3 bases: TGTGCCAGCAGCTCGCATGCGGGCGCGTCCTACGAGCAGTACTTC. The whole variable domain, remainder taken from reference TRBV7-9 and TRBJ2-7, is DTGVSQNPRHKITKRGQNVTFRCDPISEHNRLYWYRQTLGQGPEFLTYFQNEAQLEKSRLLSDRFSAERPKGSFSTLEIQRTEQGDSAMYLCASSSHAGASYEQYFGPGTRLTVT.

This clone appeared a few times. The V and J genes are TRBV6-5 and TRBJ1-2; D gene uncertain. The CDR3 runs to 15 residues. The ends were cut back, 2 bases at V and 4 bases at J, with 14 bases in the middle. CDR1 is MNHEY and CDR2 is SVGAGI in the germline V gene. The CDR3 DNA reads TGTGCCAGCAGTTACCGACTGACGAAGGGCTATGGCTACACCTTC. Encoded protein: CASSYRLTKGYGYTF.

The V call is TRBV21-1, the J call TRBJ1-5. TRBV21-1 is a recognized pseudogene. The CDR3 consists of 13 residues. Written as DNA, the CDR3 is TGTGCCAGCAGCAACGGAGGGTTTCAGCCCCAGCATTTT. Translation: CASSNGGFQPQHF.

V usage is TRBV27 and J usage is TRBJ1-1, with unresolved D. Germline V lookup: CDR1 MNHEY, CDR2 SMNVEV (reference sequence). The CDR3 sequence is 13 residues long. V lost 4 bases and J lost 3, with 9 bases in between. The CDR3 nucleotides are TGTGCCAGCAGTTCAGAAGTCTACACTGAAGCTTTCTTT. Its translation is CASSSEVYTEAFF.

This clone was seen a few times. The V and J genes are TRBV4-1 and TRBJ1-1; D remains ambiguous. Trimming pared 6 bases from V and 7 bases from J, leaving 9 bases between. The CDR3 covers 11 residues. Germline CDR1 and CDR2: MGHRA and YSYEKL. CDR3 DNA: TGCGCCAGCAGAACGGACGGTGAAGCTTTCTTT. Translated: CASRTDGEAFF.

The CDR3: CASSVTSGTEQYF. DNA for the CDR3: TGTGCCAGCAGCGTAACTAGCGGGACCGAGCAGTACTTC. The chain uses TRBV9 and TRBJ2-7; TRBD2 aligns across 10 bases. CDR3 length equals 13 residues. V lost 1 base, J lost 6 bases, and 1 base stayed unmatched. Germline CDR1 SGDLS, CDR2 YYNGEE.

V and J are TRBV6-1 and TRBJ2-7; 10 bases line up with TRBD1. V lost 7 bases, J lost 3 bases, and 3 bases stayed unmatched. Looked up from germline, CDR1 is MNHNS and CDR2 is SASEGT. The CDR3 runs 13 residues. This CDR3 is CASTRTGGYEQYF. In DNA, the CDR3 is TGTGCCAGCACCCGGACAGGGGGCTACGAGCAGTACTTC.

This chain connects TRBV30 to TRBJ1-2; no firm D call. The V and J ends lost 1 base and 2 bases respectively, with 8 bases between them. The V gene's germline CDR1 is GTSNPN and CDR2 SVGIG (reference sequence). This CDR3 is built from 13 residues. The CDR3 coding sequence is TGTGCCTGGAGTGATTTACGGAACTATGGCTACACCTTC. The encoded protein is CAWSDLRNYGYTF.

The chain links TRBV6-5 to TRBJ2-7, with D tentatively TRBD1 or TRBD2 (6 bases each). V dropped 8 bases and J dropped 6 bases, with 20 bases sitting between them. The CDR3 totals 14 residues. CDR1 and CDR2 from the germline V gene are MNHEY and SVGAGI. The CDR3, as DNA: TGTGCCAGCTCAATCGTTGCCGGGGGCGGCGAGCAGTACTTC. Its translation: CASSIVAGGGEQYF.

DNA of the CDR3: TGTGCCAGCAGCGTAGTTCCCACAGGGATGTCCTACGAGCAGTACTTC. This sequence encodes CASSVVPTGMSYEQYF. The genes are TRBV9 and TRBJ2-7; TRBD1 is a possible D gene (6 bases). This CDR3 has 16 amino acids. The germline CDR1 and CDR2 sequences are SGDLS and YYNGEE. Trimming left V 0 bases short and J 1 base short, with 14 bases between.